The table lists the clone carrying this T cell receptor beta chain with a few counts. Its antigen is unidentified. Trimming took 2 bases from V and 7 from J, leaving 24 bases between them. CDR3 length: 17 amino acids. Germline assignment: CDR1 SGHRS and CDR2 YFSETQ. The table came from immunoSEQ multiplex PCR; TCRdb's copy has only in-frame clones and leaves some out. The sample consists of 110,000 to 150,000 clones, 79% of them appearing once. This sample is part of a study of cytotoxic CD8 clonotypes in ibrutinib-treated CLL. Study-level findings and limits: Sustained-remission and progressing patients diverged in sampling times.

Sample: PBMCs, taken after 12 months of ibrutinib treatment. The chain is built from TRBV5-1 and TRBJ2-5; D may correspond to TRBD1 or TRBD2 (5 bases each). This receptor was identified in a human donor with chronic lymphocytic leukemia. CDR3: CASSFPTFRGRIGTQYF. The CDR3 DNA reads TGCGCCAGCAGCTTCCCGACATTTCGGGGCCGAATAGGGACCCAGTACTTC.